This T cell receptor beta chain was recovered during a study of cytomegalovirus exposure and HLA in healthy donors. General study points: Cytomegalovirus-associated status was assigned to 150 or so TCR beta chains. A later analysis linked some 17,000 TCR beta sequences to HLA alleles at 0.05 false discovery rate.

To note about this clone: Its target is not known.

Primers included in the PCR were 60 Vbeta and 13 Jbeta primers. TCRdb keeps only in-frame clones here, not all; method: immunoSEQ multiplex PCR. This sample has about 160,000 clones, with 70% to 80% found just once. Trimming removed 4 bases from V and 2 bases from J, with 10 bases in between. Germline V gives CDR1 SGHNT, CDR2 YYREEE (reference sequence). The CDR3 covers 14 residues. The origin of this receptor is a man between 60 and 75 years old in good health and CMV-seronegative. The sequencing sample was made of PBMCs. The V call is TRBV5-4, the J call TRBJ2-1, with a possible D match to TRBD2 (6 bases). CDR3 amino acids: CASSRTGAYNEQFF. As DNA, the CDR3 is TGTGCCAGCAGCCGAACGGGGGCCTACAATGAGCAGTTCTTC.